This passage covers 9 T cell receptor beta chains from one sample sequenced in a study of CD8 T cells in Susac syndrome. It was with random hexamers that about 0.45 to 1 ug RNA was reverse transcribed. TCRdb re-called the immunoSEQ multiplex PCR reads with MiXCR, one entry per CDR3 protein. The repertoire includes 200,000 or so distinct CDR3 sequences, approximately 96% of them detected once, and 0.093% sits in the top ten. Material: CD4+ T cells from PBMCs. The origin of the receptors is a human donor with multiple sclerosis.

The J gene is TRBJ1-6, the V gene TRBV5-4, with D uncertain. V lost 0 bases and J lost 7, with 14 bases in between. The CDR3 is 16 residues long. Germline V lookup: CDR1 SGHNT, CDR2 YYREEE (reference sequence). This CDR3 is CASSLASVLGNSPLHF. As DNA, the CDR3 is TGTGCCAGCAGCTTGGCGTCGGTACTCGGAAATTCACCCCTCCACTTT.

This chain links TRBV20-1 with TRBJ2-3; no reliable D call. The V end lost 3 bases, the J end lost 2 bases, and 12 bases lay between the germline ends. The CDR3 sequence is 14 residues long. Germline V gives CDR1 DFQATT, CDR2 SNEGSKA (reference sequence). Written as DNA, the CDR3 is TGCAGTGCTAGTTATCCCACAGTCACAGATACGCAGTATTTT. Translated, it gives CSASYPTVTDTQYF.

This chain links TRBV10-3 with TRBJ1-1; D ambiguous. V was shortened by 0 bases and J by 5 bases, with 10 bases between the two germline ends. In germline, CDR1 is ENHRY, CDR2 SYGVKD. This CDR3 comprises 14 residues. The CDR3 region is CAISESTLGTEAFF. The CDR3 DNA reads TGTGCCATCAGTGAGTCGACGCTGGGAACTGAAGCTTTCTTT.

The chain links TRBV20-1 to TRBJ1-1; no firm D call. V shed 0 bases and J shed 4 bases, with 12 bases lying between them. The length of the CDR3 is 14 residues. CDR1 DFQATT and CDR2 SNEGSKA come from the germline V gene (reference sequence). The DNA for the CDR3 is TGCAGTGCTAGAGATTTCTCGAGGAGCACTGAAGCTTTCTTT. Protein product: CSARDFSRSTEAFF.

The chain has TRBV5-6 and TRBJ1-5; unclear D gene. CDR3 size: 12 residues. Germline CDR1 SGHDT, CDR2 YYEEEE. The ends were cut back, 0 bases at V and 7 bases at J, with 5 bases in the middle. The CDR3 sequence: CASSLASQPQHF. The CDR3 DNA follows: TGTGCCAGCAGCTTGGCCTCACAGCCCCAGCATTTT.

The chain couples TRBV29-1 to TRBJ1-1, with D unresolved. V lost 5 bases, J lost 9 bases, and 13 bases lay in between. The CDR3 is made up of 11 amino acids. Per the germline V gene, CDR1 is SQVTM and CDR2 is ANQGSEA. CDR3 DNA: TGCAGCGTTCTGACCGGGATTCAAGCTTTCTTT. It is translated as CSVLTGIQAFF.

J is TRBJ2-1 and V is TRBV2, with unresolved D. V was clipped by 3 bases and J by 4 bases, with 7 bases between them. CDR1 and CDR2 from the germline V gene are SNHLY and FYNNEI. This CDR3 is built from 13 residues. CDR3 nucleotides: TGTGCCAGCAGTGACACAGCATACAATGAGCAGTTCTTC. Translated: CASSDTAYNEQFF.

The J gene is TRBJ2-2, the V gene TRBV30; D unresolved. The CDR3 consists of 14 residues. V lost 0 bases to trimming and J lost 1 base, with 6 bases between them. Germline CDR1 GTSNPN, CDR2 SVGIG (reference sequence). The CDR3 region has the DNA TGTGCCTGGAGTGTACTCCTGAACACCGGGGAGCTGTTTTTT. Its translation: CAWSVLLNTGELFF.

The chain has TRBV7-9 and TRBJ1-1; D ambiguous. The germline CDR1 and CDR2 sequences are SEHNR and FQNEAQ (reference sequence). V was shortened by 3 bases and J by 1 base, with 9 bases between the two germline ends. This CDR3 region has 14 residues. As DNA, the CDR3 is TGTGCCAGCAGCTTCACGGAAGAGAACACTGAAGCTTTCTTT. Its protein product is CASSFTEENTEAFF.